This TCR beta chain is from a study of cytomegalovirus exposure and HLA in healthy donors. PCR amplification relied on 60 Vbeta primers (plus 13 Jbeta primers). Sequencing was performed with immunoSEQ multiplex PCR; in TCRdb, only in-frame clones are kept and a portion is missing. The repertoire holds some 140,000 clones, with around 80% as singletons. A word on this clone: In the same sample, other DNA sequences code for this CDR3.

This sequence originates from a male donor in good health and CMV-seropositive. Material: PBMCs.

The CDR3 spells CASFTGGVGGYTF. DNA of the CDR3: TGTGCCAGTTTTACAGGGGGCGTTGGAGGCTACACCTTC. J is TRBJ1-2 and V is TRBV19; 9 bases agree with TRBD1. Germline-derived CDR1 and CDR2 are LNHDA and SQIVND (reference sequence). The CDR3 consists of 13 residues. Germline trimming cut 8 bases from V and 8 bases from J; bases unmatched to any gene: 9.